Listed here are 26 T cell receptor beta chains from one sample, sequenced in a study of cytomegalovirus exposure and HLA in healthy donors (dated by TCRdb to about 2017). Library preparation employed the immunoSEQ multiplex PCR assay. For the multiplex PCR, a mixture combining 60 forward primers for TCR Vbeta segments and 13 reverse primers for TCR Jbeta segments was used. The table comes from immuneACCESS by way of TCRdb, which keeps in-frame sequences with V and J called. Part of the clones is missing from these tables; in studies checked, under half for an unresolved V gene and the rest for unknown reasons. In all, the sample holds 100,000 to 150,000 clones, and around 80% of those were seen once. The top ten clonotypes cover about 1% of the sample. Sequenced input: PBMCs. The source of these receptors is a woman in her twenties or thirties in good health and CMV-seronegative.

This clone was seen only a few times. This chain joins TRBV11-3 and TRBJ1-1; 8 nucleotides align to TRBD1. J lost 1 base, V lost 4 bases, and 8 bases had no gene match. From germline, CDR1 is SGHNT and CDR2 YENEEA. The CDR3 length is 16 residues. The chain's CDR3 is CASSSLTGTGNTEAFF. The CDR3 bases are TGTGCCAGCAGCTCACTCACCGGGACAGGGAACACTGAAGCTTTCTTT.

The rearrangement uses TRBV4-2 and TRBJ1-2; D not resolved. V was trimmed by 0 bases and J by 2 bases, leaving 13 bases between them. Germline V gene data show CDR1 as LGHNA and CDR2 as YNFKEQ. This CDR3 has 16 residues. The CDR3 region has the DNA TGTGCCAGCAGCCAAGATCTTACAGTTCAAAACTATGGCTACACCTTC. Translation gives CASSQDLTVQNYGYTF.

The chain links TRBV9 to TRBJ1-2; D not certain. The germline V and J ends were trimmed by 3 bases and 5 bases, with 8 bases remaining between them. The CDR3 covers 12 residues. Per germline, CDR1 SGDLS and CDR2 YYNGEE. The CDR3 sequence is CASSGVLYGYTF. For the CDR3, the DNA is TGTGCCAGCAGCGGAGTGCTTTATGGCTACACCTTC. The full variable domain, with the rest looked up from reference TRBV9 and TRBJ1-2, is DSGVTQTPKHLITATGQRVTLRCSPRSGDLSVYWYQQSLDQGLQFLIQYYNGEERAKGNILERFSAQQFPDLHSELNLSSLELGDSALYFCASSGVLYGYTFGSGTRLTVV.

The rearrangement uses TRBV5-4 and TRBJ2-5; D may be TRBD1 (5 bases). The V and J ends lost 5 bases and 5 bases respectively, with 16 bases between them. The CDR3 runs to 14 residues. Germline loops: CDR1 SGHNT, CDR2 YYREEE (reference sequence). CDR3 in amino acids: CASSPDRGLETQYF. The CDR3 bases are TGTGCCAGCAGTCCTGACAGAGGCCTGGAGACCCAGTACTTC.

This chain links TRBV5-1 with TRBJ2-1, with D perhaps TRBD2 (5 bases). The CDR3 loop spans 14 amino acids. Trimming removed 0 bases at V and 3 bases at J, with 7 bases between. Germline CDR1 SGHRS, CDR2 YFSETQ. In nucleotides, the CDR3 is TGCGCCAGCAGCTTGGCGGGGAACTACAATGAGCAGTTCTTC. This encodes CASSLAGNYNEQFF.

In its sample, this clone was seen a few times. The CDR3 coding sequence is TGCGCCAGCAGCCAGCCGGGACAGTTGACCGGGGAGCTGTTTTTT. Protein product: CASSQPGQLTGELFF. The chain links TRBV4-1 to TRBJ2-2; 7 nucleotides agree with TRBD1. Germline V gene data show CDR1 as MGHRA and CDR2 as YSYEKL. Unmatched junction bases numbered 6, after V lost 3 bases and J lost 5 bases. The CDR3 contains 15 residues.

About this clone itself: Germline is not matched at one junction end, which may reflect a read error. V gene TRBV7-9 combines with J gene TRBJ2-3, with 7 bases aligning to TRBD2. The CDR3 length is 16 residues. Germline lookup yields CDR1 SEHNR and CDR2 FQNEAQ (reference sequence). This CDR3 reads CSSSLSGGPNTDTQYF. For the CDR3, the DNA is TGTTCCAGCAGCTTATCGGGGGGACCAAACACAGATACGCAGTATTTT.

CDR3 nucleotide sequence: TGCGCCAGCAGGTCGACAGGGGAGTCCGATACGCAGTATTTT. Translated: CASRSTGESDTQYF. V usage is TRBV4-1 and J usage is TRBJ2-3, with 8 bases identical to TRBD1. This CDR3 is 14 amino acids long. Germline lookup yields CDR1 MGHRA and CDR2 YSYEKL. The V segment lost 6 bases and the J segment 6 bases; nucleotides outside the gene matches: 8.

This chain connects TRBV11-1 to TRBJ2-3; D not resolved. This CDR3 has 13 amino acids. V lost 1 base and J lost 5, with 7 bases in between. Per the germline V gene, CDR1 is SGHAT and CDR2 is FQDESV (reference sequence). CDR3 sequence reads: CASSLVGVDTQYF. For the CDR3, the DNA is TGTGCCAGCAGCTTAGTCGGTGTAGATACGCAGTATTTT.

The rearrangement links TRBV7-3 to TRBJ2-2; D is unresolved. The germline gives CDR1 SGHTA, CDR2 FQGTGA. The V end was cut by 1 base, the J end by 1 base, with 7 bases between. The CDR3 runs 15 residues. The CDR3 is CASSLMARNTGELFF. DNA of the CDR3: TGTGCCAGCAGCTTAATGGCCCGGAACACCGGGGAGCTGTTTTTT. Looking up the rest from reference TRBV7-3 and TRBJ2-2 gives the full variable domain: GAGVSQTPSNKVTEKGKYVELRCDPISGHTALYWYRQSLGQGPEFLIYFQGTGAADDSGLPNDRFFAVRPEGSVSTLKIQRTERGDSAVYLCASSLMARNTGELFFGEGSRLTVL.

The gene calls are TRBV7-3 and TRBJ2-7; D is perhaps TRBD2 (5 bases). Germline V CDR1 and CDR2: SGHTA, FQGTGA. The V end was cut by 3 bases, the J end by 1 base, with 7 bases between. This CDR3 contains 13 residues. The CDR3 sequence is CASSLDLSYEQYF. The CDR3 nucleotides are TGTGCCAGCAGCTTGGACTTATCCTACGAGCAGTACTTC.

The rearrangement uses TRBV10-3 and TRBJ2-7, with a possible D match to TRBD2 (6 bases). Trimming removed 0 bases at V and 9 bases at J, with 15 bases between. CDR3 length: 14 residues. Germline V lookup: CDR1 ENHRY, CDR2 SYGVKD. CDR3 loop: CAISESGGGRRQYF. The CDR3 DNA follows: TGTGCCATCAGTGAGTCGGGCGGTGGGAGGAGGCAGTACTTC.

This chain uses TRBV18 with TRBJ2-2; 10 bases align to TRBD2. The length of the CDR3 is 15 residues. CDR1 and CDR2 (germline): KGHSH, LQKENI. The V gene end was trimmed by 11 bases and the J gene end by 7 bases; junction bases not matched to a gene: 13. Here the CDR3 DNA reads TGTGCCCTCCGGCTAGCGGGAGTCGAAGGCGGGGAGCTGTTTTTT. Its protein product is CALRLAGVEGGELFF.

This chain uses TRBV7-9 with TRBJ2-3; TRBD2 matches at 8 bases. Germline V gene sequence: CDR1 SEHNR, CDR2 FQNEAQ (reference sequence). V dropped 3 bases and J dropped 5; count of bases not matched to a gene: 4. CDR3 length: 14 amino acids. CDR3 sequence: CASSFGGALDTQYF. The CDR3 DNA follows: TGTGCCAGCAGCTTCGGGGGGGCCTTAGATACGCAGTATTTT. Together with reference TRBV7-9 and TRBJ2-3, the CDR3 gives the full variable domain: DTGVSQNPRHKITKRGQNVTFRCDPISEHNRLYWYRQTLGQGPEFLTYFQNEAQLEKSRLLSDRFSAERPKGSFSTLEIQRTEQGDSAMYLCASSFGGALDTQYFGPGTRLTVL.

The chain has TRBV30 and TRBJ2-2, with TRBD2 matching 12 bases. Germline CDR1 reads GTSNPN; CDR2 reads SVGIG (reference sequence). V was clipped by 2 bases and J by 6 bases; unmatched bases: 4. The CDR3 has 15 amino acids. The CDR3, as DNA: TGTGCCTGGAGTAGGCTAGCGGGGGGGGCCGGGGAGCTGTTTTTT. Protein: CAWSRLAGGAGELFF.

This chain connects TRBV29-1 to TRBJ2-1; D is unclear. CDR1 SQVTM and CDR2 ANQGSEA come from the germline V gene. The CDR3 runs 10 residues. The V and J ends lost 8 bases and 3 bases respectively, with 5 bases between them. The CDR3, as DNA: TGCAGCTCCGGCTACAATGAGCAGTTCTTC. As protein: CSSGYNEQFF.

The CDR3 loop is CASSFGQVTGELFF. The CDR3 DNA sequence: TGCGCCAGCAGCTTCGGACAGGTCACCGGGGAGCTGTTTTTT. The chain is built from TRBV5-1 and TRBJ2-2; TRBD1 agrees at 7 bases. The CDR3 sequence is 14 residues long. Germline loops: CDR1 SGHRS, CDR2 YFSETQ. V shed 2 bases, J shed 4 bases, and the junction held 2 bases outside the gene matches.

The J gene is TRBJ1-4, the V gene TRBV5-1, with D perhaps matching TRBD1 (6 bases). Trimming shortened V by 3 bases and J by 8 bases, and 20 bases separated the two germline ends. This CDR3 has 16 amino acids. Germline V gene lookup returns CDR1 SGHRS and CDR2 YFSETQ. CDR3 amino acids: CASSSGAGGAGEKLFF. The CDR3 nucleotides are TGCGCCAGCAGCTCTGGGGCTGGGGGCGCAGGGGAAAAACTGTTTTTT.

The gene calls are TRBV10-1 and TRBJ2-7; a possible D gene is TRBD2 (5 bases). With the DNA end fitting TRBJ2-1 better, the J assignment may be wrong. The V gene's germline CDR1 is WNHNN and CDR2 SYGVQD (reference sequence). The CDR3 runs 17 residues. The CDR3 sequence is CASSESGSGTNYNEQFF. In nucleotides, the CDR3 is TGCGCCAGCAGTGAGTCAGGTTCGGGAACAAACTACAATGAGCAGTTCTTC.

The chain recombines TRBV5-1 with TRBJ2-7, with TRBD2 matching over 8 bases. The CDR3 runs to 16 residues. V trimming: 4 bases; J trimming: 3 bases; junction bases outside the gene matches: 12. Germline V gene sequence: CDR1 SGHRS, CDR2 YFSETQ. The CDR3 loop is CASSRGPAGGGYEQYF. CDR3 nucleotide sequence: TGCGCCAGCAGCCGCGGACCGGCGGGAGGAGGCTACGAGCAGTACTTC.

The chain combines TRBV5-4 with TRBJ2-1; 7 bases map to TRBD1. CDR3 length: 16 amino acids. Germline CDR1 and CDR2: SGHNT and YYREEE (reference sequence). The V gene end was trimmed by 6 bases and the J gene end by 8 bases; junction bases not matched to a gene: 17. The CDR3 spells CASTNAKGAGDHEQFF. The CDR3, as DNA: TGTGCCAGCACGAACGCGAAGGGGGCAGGGGACCATGAGCAGTTCTTC.

V and J are TRBV11-2 and TRBJ1-6, with D possibly matching TRBD1 (5 bases). The CDR3 totals 14 residues. Germline assignment: CDR1 SGHAT and CDR2 FQNNGV. The ends were cut back, 3 bases at V and 6 bases at J, with 9 bases in the middle. CDR3 in DNA: TGTGCCAGCAGCTTTCAGCAGGGTAATTCACCCCTCCACTTT. Amino acid sequence: CASSFQQGNSPLHF.

This rearrangement joins TRBV4-1 to TRBJ2-3, with 7 bases lining up with TRBD2. In germline, CDR1 is MGHRA, CDR2 YSYEKL. With 4 bases clipped from V and 2 bases from J, the junction kept 6 bases outside the gene matches. The CDR3 has 15 residues. Here the CDR3 reads CASSRGLAATDTQYF. In DNA, the CDR3 is TGCGCCAGCAGCCGCGGCCTAGCGGCCACAGATACGCAGTATTTT.

The rearrangement uses TRBV5-4 and TRBJ2-1, with a weak D call TRBD1 (6 bases). CDR1 and CDR2 from the germline V gene are SGHNT and YYREEE (reference sequence). The CDR3 is 12 residues long. The V gene lost 0 bases and the J gene lost 10 bases, with 8 bases spanning the gap. The CDR3 reads CASSLGDREQFF. In DNA form, the CDR3 reads TGTGCCAGCAGCTTGGGTGACAGGGAGCAGTTCTTC. Combining the CDR3 with reference TRBV5-4 and TRBJ2-1 gives the whole variable domain ETGVTQSPTHLIKTRGQQVTLRCSSQSGHNTVSWYQQALGQGPQFIFQYYREEENGRGNFPPRFSGLQFPNYSSELNVNALELDDSALYLCASSLGDREQFFGPGTRLTVL.

The genes are TRBV7-2 and TRBJ1-2; no clear D gene. Germline CDR1 and CDR2: SGHTA and FQGNSA. CDR3 size: 12 residues. Trimming pared 1 base from V and 6 bases from J, leaving 6 bases between. The CDR3 DNA reads TGTGCCAGCAGCTTAGGTCGGGATGGCTACACCTTC. Translation gives CASSLGRDGYTF.

This clone was seen only once. The DNA for the CDR3 is TGTGCCACCAGAATTACAGGGGGCACAGAGACCCAGTACTTC. It specifies CATRITGGTETQYF. The genes are TRBV15 and TRBJ2-5, with TRBD1 identical over 9 bases. CDR3 size: 14 residues. Germline V gene sequence: CDR1 LNHNV, CDR2 YYDKDF (reference sequence). V shed 6 bases, J shed 4 bases, and the junction held 6 bases outside the gene matches. Supplemented by reference TRBV15 and TRBJ2-5, the full variable domain reads DAMVIQNPRYQVTQFGKPVTLSCSQTLNHNVMYWYQQKSSQAPKLLFHYYDKDFNNEADTPDNFQSRRPNTSFCFLDIRSPGLGDTAMYLCATRITGGTETQYFGPGTRLLVL.